What follows is one T cell receptor beta chain and its context. The CDR3 spans 13 residues. Germline V CDR1 and CDR2: SQVTM, ANQGSEA. With 5 bases clipped from V and 2 bases from J, the junction kept 4 bases outside the gene matches. This sample was taken from a study of cytomegalovirus exposure and HLA in healthy donors. Data came from immunoSEQ multiplex PCR; TCRdb stores just in-frame clones and leaves some out. The sample lists 90,000 to 130,000 clones, approximately 94% occurring once. The sequenced material came from PBMCs. This TCR was recovered from a woman younger than 30 in good health and CMV-seronegative. V usage is TRBV29-1 and J usage is TRBJ2-7; TRBD1 aligns across 9 bases. CDR3 sequence reads: CSVIWTGAYEQYF. The CDR3, as DNA: TGCAGCGTTATATGGACAGGGGCCTACGAGCAGTACTTC.